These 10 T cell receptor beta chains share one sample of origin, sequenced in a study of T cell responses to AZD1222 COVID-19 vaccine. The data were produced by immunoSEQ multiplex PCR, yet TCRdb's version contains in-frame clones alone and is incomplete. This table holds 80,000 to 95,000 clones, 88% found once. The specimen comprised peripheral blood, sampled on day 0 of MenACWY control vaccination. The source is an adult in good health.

As DNA, the CDR3 is TGTGCCAGCAGCTCTGATACGGACTATGGCTACACCTTC. Amino acid sequence: CASSSDTDYGYTF. The V gene is TRBV3-1 (or the pseudogene TRBV3-2), the J gene TRBJ1-2; no clear D gene. Germline CDR1 and CDR2: LGHDT and YNNKEL (reference sequence). Trimming left V 5 bases short and J 3 bases short, with 10 bases between. The CDR3 runs 13 residues.

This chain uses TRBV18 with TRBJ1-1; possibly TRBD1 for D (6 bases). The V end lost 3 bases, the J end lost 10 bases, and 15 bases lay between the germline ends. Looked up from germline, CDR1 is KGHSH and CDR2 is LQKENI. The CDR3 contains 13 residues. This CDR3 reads CASSPDGAQGAFF. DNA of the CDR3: TGTGCCAGCTCACCCGACGGGGCACAGGGAGCTTTCTTT.

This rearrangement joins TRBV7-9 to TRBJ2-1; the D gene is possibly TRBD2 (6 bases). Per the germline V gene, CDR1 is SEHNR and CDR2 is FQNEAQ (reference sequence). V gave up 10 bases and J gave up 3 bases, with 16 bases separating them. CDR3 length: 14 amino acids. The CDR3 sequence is CATSGDLFYNEQFF. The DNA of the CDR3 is TGTGCCACTTCGGGGGACCTGTTCTACAATGAGCAGTTCTTC.

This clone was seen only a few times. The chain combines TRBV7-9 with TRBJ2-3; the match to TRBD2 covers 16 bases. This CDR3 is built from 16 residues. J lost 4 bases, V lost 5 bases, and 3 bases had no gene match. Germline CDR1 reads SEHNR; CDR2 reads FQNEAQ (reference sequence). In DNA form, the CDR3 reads TGTGCCAGCAGCCCGGGACTAGCGGGAGGGTCAGATACGCAGTATTTT. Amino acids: CASSPGLAGGSDTQYF.

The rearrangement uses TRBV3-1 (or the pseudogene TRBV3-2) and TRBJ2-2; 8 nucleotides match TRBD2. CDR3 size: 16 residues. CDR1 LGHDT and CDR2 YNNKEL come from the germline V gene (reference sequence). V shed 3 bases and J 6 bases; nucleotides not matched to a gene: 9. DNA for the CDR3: TGTGCCAGCAGCCATTTAGCGGGGCCGGGGGCCGGGGAGCTGTTTTTT. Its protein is CASSHLAGPGAGELFF.

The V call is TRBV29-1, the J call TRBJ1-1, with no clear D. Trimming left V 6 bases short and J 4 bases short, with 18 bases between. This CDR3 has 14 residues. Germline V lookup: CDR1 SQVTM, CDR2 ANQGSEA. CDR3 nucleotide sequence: TGCAGCGTCCGGGGAGGCAAGAGCGGCACTGAAGCTTTCTTT. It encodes CSVRGGKSGTEAFF.

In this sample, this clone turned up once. CDR3 sequence reads: CASSYRPPWLNEKLFF. The DNA of the CDR3 is TGTGCCAGCAGTTACCGGCCGCCCTGGTTGAATGAAAAACTGTTTTTT. The chain joins TRBV6-5 to TRBJ1-4; the D is unclear. Looked up from germline, CDR1 is MNHEY and CDR2 is SVGAGI. The germline V and J ends were trimmed by 2 bases and 5 bases, with 15 bases remaining between them. This CDR3 spans 16 amino acids.

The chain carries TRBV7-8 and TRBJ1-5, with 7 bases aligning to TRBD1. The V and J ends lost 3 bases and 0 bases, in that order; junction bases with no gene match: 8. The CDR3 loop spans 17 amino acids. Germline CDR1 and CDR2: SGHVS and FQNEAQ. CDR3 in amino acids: CASSFIAGGYSNQPQHF. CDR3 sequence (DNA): TGTGCCAGCAGCTTTATTGCAGGGGGGTATAGCAATCAGCCCCAGCATTTT.

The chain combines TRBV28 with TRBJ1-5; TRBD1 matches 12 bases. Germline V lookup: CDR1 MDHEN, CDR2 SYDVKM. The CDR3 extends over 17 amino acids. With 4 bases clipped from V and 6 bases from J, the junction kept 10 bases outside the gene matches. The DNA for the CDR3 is TGTGCCAGCAGTTGGGGAGGGACAGGGGGCGTGGGTCAGCCCCAGCATTTT. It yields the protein CASSWGGTGGVGQPQHF.

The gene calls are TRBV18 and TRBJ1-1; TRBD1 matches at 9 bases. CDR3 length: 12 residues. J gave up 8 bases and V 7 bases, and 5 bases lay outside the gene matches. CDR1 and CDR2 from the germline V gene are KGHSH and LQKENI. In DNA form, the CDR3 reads TGTGCCAGCTACCCGGGACAGGGAGAAGCTTTCTTT. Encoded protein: CASYPGQGEAFF. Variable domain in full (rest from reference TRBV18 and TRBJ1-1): NAGVMQNPRHLVRRRGQEARLRCSPMKGHSHVYWYRQLPEEGLKFMVYLQKENIIDESGMPKERFSAEFPKEGPSILRIQQVVRGDSAAYFCASYPGQGEAFFGQGTRLTVV.